What follows are 8 T cell receptor beta chains derived from one specimen sequenced in a study of early T cells in non-severe SARS-CoV-2 infection. From the 5' RACE reads, TCRdb called clonotypes with MiXCR, one entry per CDR3 protein. Among under 85,000 distinct CDR3 sequences listed, over 10% were seen once. The specimen was whole blood. All receptors derive from an adult who was a healthcare worker with PCR-confirmed SARS-CoV-2 infection or an uninfected control (not recorded which).

This clonotype has a count of ten or more. V usage is TRBV4-1 and J usage is TRBJ2-7; D possibly corresponds to TRBD1 (6 bases). This CDR3 has 16 amino acids. The V and J ends lost 0 bases and 0 bases respectively, with 12 bases between them. The V gene's germline CDR1 is MGHRA and CDR2 YSYEKL. This CDR3 reads CASSQDQTGLSYEQYF. CDR3 nucleotides: TGCGCCAGCAGCCAAGACCAGACAGGACTCTCCTACGAGCAGTACTTC.

This chain links TRBV11-2 with TRBJ1-2, with unresolved D. Germline CDR1 SGHAT, CDR2 FQNNGV. The CDR3 contains 14 residues. The ends were cut back, 4 bases at V and 1 base at J, with 10 bases in the middle. In DNA form, the CDR3 reads TGTGCCAGCAGCTCCAGTGGGGTTAACTATGGCTACACCTTC. Encoded protein: CASSSSGVNYGYTF.

This clonotype was observed a handful of times. The CDR3 loop is CASCARQGPSGANVLTF. In DNA form, the CDR3 reads TGCGCCAGCTGCGCGCGGCAGGGACCCTCTGGGGCCAACGTCCTGACTTTC. The chain employs TRBV5-1 and TRBJ2-6; D assignment may be TRBD1 or TRBD2 (5 bases each). The ends were cut back, 7 bases at V and 0 bases at J, with 17 bases in the middle. CDR3 length: 17 residues. Looked up from germline, CDR1 is SGHRS and CDR2 is YFSETQ.

The V call is TRBV7-6, the J call TRBJ2-7; D is undetermined. Between the trimmed V and J ends, which lost 5 bases and 2 bases, there was a span of 10 bases. The CDR3 length is 13 residues. Germline V gene sequence: CDR1 SGHVS, CDR2 FNYEAQ. The CDR3 nucleotides are TGTGCCAGCAGCCCCCCCGACACCTACGAGCAGTACTTC. This translates into CASSPPDTYEQYF.

In this sample, this clonotype turned up many times. V and J are TRBV10-3 and TRBJ1-1, with D hard to call. The CDR3 runs 15 residues. Per the germline V gene, CDR1 is ENHRY and CDR2 is SYGVKD. V was clipped by 0 bases and J by 6 bases, with 14 bases between them. The CDR3 coding sequence is TGTGCCATCAGTGAGTCCCAAAATTTGGATGCTGAAGCTTTCTTT. Translated, it gives CAISESQNLDAEAFF.

This clonotype was counted between two and nine times. V usage is TRBV12-3 or TRBV12-4 and J usage is TRBJ1-5, with D uncertain. V lost 6 bases to trimming and J lost 7 bases, with 13 bases between them. This CDR3 comprises 13 residues. The CDR3 coding sequence is TGTGCCAGCAGCCTAGCGGGAAGGCAGCCCCAGCATTTT. Translation: CASSLAGRQPQHF.

The chain links TRBV7-9 to TRBJ1-2; D not certain. CDR3 length equals 15 residues. The V gene's germline CDR1 is SEHNR and CDR2 FQNEAQ (reference sequence). V was cut by 1 base and J by 1 base, with 10 bases left in between. The CDR3 nucleotides are TGTGCCAGCAGCTTAGACACTACACATAACTATGGCTACACCTTC. As protein: CASSLDTTHNYGYTF.

The V call is TRBV5-1, the J call TRBJ1-1; no clear D gene. Germline CDR1 reads SGHRS; CDR2 reads YFSETQ. The ends were cut back, 0 bases at V and 2 bases at J, with 8 bases in the middle. CDR3 length: 14 residues. In DNA, the CDR3 is TGCGCCAGCAGCTTGGATCCGGGTAACACTGAAGCTTTCTTT. It encodes CASSLDPGNTEAFF.